The clone carrying this T cell receptor beta chain was seen only a few times. Its antigen remains unknown. The CDR3 is 14 residues long. CDR1 and CDR2 (germline): SQVTM, ANQGSEA. Between the trimmed V and J ends, which lost 0 bases and 3 bases, there was a span of 11 bases. The data were obtained in a study of T cell repertoires in cytomegalovirus infection. In TCRdb, the reads were re-called with MiXCR into one record per CDR3 protein. Of approximately 990,000 distinct CDR3 sequences in the sample, approximately 31% were seen once. Specimen: cultured CD8+ T cells from PBMCs, collected from culture after CMV antigen stimulation. This TCR came from a human donor in good health (CMV status not recorded). Some clones in this sample may be carry-over from other donors' samples. The rearrangement links TRBV29-1 to TRBJ1-1; D is unclear. The DNA of the CDR3 is TGCAGCGTTGAAGAGATGGGGATGGACACTGAAGCTTTCTTT. Residues: CSVEEMGMDTEAFF.